This TCR beta chain is drawn from a study of T cells in Graves' hyperthyroidism and ophthalmopathy. TCR beta CDR3 regions were amplified from RNA transcripts. When the TCR CDR3 underwent first-round RT-PCR, the HTBI primer set was used. TCRdb analysed the multiplex PCR reads with MiXCR anew, one entry per CDR3 protein. This sample has about 420,000 distinct CDR3 sequences, with around 15% found just once. This clonotype was seen many times. Diagnosis rested on symptoms, serum thyroxine and TRAb, thyroid ultrasound, and orbital computed tomography. This CDR3 is 17 amino acids long. V lost 0 bases and J 0 bases, leaving 13 bases between the germline ends. Germline CDR1 is SNHLY and CDR2 is FYNNEI.

This TCR was sampled from a woman between 18 and 29 years old with Graves' hyperthyroidism. The chain is built from TRBV2 and TRBJ2-3; unclear D gene. The sample comprised blood. The chain's CDR3 is CASSEAEDFSSTDTQYF. The CDR3 nucleotides are TGTGCCAGCAGTGAAGCGGAAGACTTCTCTAGCACAGATACGCAGTATTTT.